Each of the 3 T cell receptor beta chains below was sequenced from the same sample in a study of T cell changes during pregnancy in multiple sclerosis. Libraries were prepared by immunoSEQ multiplex PCR; TCRdb keeps only in-frame clonotypes and omits some of them. This table has about 83,000 clones, about 90% appearing once. The starting material was PBMCs, obtained in the first trimester of pregnancy. Receptor source: a female donor in good health, serving as a control in a pregnancy study. Some clones in this sample may be carry-over from other donors' samples.

The chain recombines TRBV4-2 with TRBJ2-6; TRBD1 matches at 7 bases. Trimming cost V 4 bases and J 0 bases; bases outside gene matches: 3. The germline V gene has CDR1 LGHNA and CDR2 YNFKEQ. This CDR3 contains 16 residues. The CDR3 sequence: CASSPGQISGANVLTF. The CDR3 nucleotides are TGTGCCAGCAGCCCGGGACAGATCTCTGGGGCCAACGTCCTGACTTTC.

This sequence joins TRBV5-4 and TRBJ2-7; 8 nucleotides match TRBD1. Losses at the gene ends were 3 bases for V and 5 bases for J; bases not matched to a gene: 7. Germline V gives CDR1 SGHNT, CDR2 YYREEE (reference sequence). This CDR3 comprises 14 residues. The CDR3 sequence: CASSSQGARDEQYF. CDR3 sequence (DNA): TGTGCCAGCAGCTCTCAGGGGGCGCGAGACGAGCAGTACTTC.

The chain uses TRBV6-4 and TRBJ1-5; D gene ambiguous. V was cut by 0 bases and J by 0 bases, with 9 bases left in between. The germline V gene encodes CDR1 MRHNA and CDR2 SNTAGT. The CDR3 length is 16 residues. CDR3 nucleotides: TGTGCCAGCAGTGACTCCATGAGGCTTAGCAATCAGCCCCAGCATTTT. Translation gives CASSDSMRLSNQPQHF.